Presented here are 25 T cell receptor beta chains from one specimen sequenced in a study of prognosis after radiotherapy for stage I lung cancer (dated by TCRdb to the early 2020s). The instrument given in TCRdb is Illumina HiSeq 3000. The TCR beta CDR3 region was amplified from genomic DNA by two rounds of multiplex PCR. In the first round of PCR, primers specific to each TRBV and TRBJ gene were used, and the primer sequences are filed in Chinese patent CN105087789A. The public reads were reprocessed in TCRdb via fastp at Q25 and MiXCR, keeping in-frame beta chains. Rows with a matching CDR3 protein are joined into one entry that keeps the most common DNA and genes. This sample is represented by tens of thousands of distinct CDR3 sequences; roughly 40% of them were singletons. The top ten clones comprise roughly a third of the sample. The specimen was PBMCs, collected before or after stereotactic body radiation therapy (not recorded which). The receptor source for this set is a donor of 50 years or more with non-small cell lung cancer.

Regarding this clonotype: This CDR3 fails to terminate in the conserved phenylalanine or tryptophan, so it likely reflects a read error. This chain links TRBV6-5 with TRBJ2-7, with D unclear. The CDR3 covers 15 residues. V lost 2 bases and J 2 bases, leaving 13 bases between the germline ends. Germline CDR1 and CDR2: MNHEY and SVGAGI. The CDR3, as DNA: TGTGCCAGCAGTTACGGTAAGAGTCCTCCCTACGAGCAGTACTTA. It specifies CASSYGKSPPYEQYL.

The genes are TRBV20-1 and TRBJ2-3; D tentatively fits TRBD1 or TRBD2 (6 bases each). The ends were cut back, 3 bases at V and 11 bases at J, with 18 bases in the middle. Germline V gene lookup returns CDR1 DFQATT and CDR2 SNEGSKA (reference sequence). The CDR3 extends over 13 amino acids. The DNA for the CDR3 is TGCAGTGCTAGCTTCTCCGGGGGCAATGAGCAGTATTTT. It is translated as CSASFSGGNEQYF.

The chain links TRBV28 to TRBJ2-7; the match to TRBD1 covers 8 bases. The germline CDR1 and CDR2 sequences are MDHEN and SYDVKM. This CDR3 contains 15 residues. Germline trimming cut 2 bases from V and 4 bases from J; bases unmatched to any gene: 7. In DNA, the CDR3 is TGTGCCAGCAGTTTAGCGGGGACAGGAGGTTACGAGCAGTACTTC. It specifies CASSLAGTGGYEQYF.

The chain carries TRBV30 and TRBJ1-6; unclear D gene. Germline V gene lookup returns CDR1 GTSNPN and CDR2 SVGIG (reference sequence). V dropped 0 bases and J dropped 7 bases, with 19 bases sitting between them. CDR3 length: 17 amino acids. CDR3: CAWSVGDVSLFNSPLHF. In DNA, the CDR3 is TGTGCCTGGAGTGTCGGGGATGTCTCCTTATTCAATTCACCCCTCCACTTT.

This clonotype was counted ten times or more. As DNA, the CDR3 is TGTGCCAGCAAGCAGGTTGGGGCTGGGGGGGATGGTGAGCAGTTCTTC. This encodes CASKQVGAGGDGEQFF. This rearrangement joins TRBV28 to TRBJ2-1, with 7 bases identical to TRBD2. Germline assignment: CDR1 MDHEN and CDR2 SYDVKM. This CDR3 has 16 residues. The V and J ends lost 7 bases and 9 bases, in that order; junction bases with no gene match: 18.

Turning to this clonotype: It differs at one base from a far larger clone, so likely a read error. V usage is TRBV6-4 and J usage is TRBJ2-7; D not resolved. Germline assignment: CDR1 MRHNA and CDR2 SNTAGT. The CDR3 consists of 14 residues. The V gene lost 5 bases and the J gene lost 4 bases, with 15 bases spanning the gap. The CDR3, as DNA: TGTGCCAGCAGTACCCCAAGCTCCTTATACGAGCAGTACTTC. This gives the protein CASSTPSSLYEQYF.

There are many counts of this clonotype. The chain has TRBV7-2 and TRBJ2-3, with TRBD2 matching over 11 bases. This CDR3 has 18 residues. The germline CDR1 and CDR2 sequences are SGHTA and FQGNSA. The J segment lost 0 bases and the V segment lost 2 bases, leaving 7 bases of the junction unmatched. In nucleotides, the CDR3 is TGTGCCAGCAGCTTACTAGCGGGAGGCCTCACTAGCACAGATACGCAGTATTTT. Amino acid sequence: CASSLLAGGLTSTDTQYF. Using reference TRBV7-2 and TRBJ2-3 for the parts outside the CDR3, the full variable domain is GAGVSQSPSNKVTEKGKDVELRCDPISGHTALYWYRQSLGQGLEFLIYFQGNSAPDKSGLPSDRFSAERTGGSVSTLTIQRTQQEDSAVYLCASSLLAGGLTSTDTQYFGPGTRLTVL.

This clonotype was seen ten or more times. This sequence joins TRBV6-1 and TRBJ2-7; the D is unclear. Per the germline V gene, CDR1 is MNHNS and CDR2 is SASEGT. The germline V and J ends were trimmed by 6 bases and 2 bases, with 5 bases remaining between them. The CDR3 is made up of 11 amino acids. As DNA, the CDR3 is TGTGCCAGCAGCGCCGCCTACGAGCAGTACTTC. It translates to CASSAAYEQYF.

The J gene is TRBJ1-2, the V gene TRBV5-5; the D gene is possibly TRBD1 (5 bases). Trimming removed 3 bases at V and 0 bases at J, with 12 bases between. The germline V gene has CDR1 SGHKS and CDR2 YYEKEE (reference sequence). The CDR3 covers 15 residues. The CDR3 nucleotides are TGTGCCAGCAGCTCCACAGGCTCAGCTAACTATGGCTACACCTTC. Its translation is CASSSTGSANYGYTF. Drawing the rest from reference TRBV5-5 and TRBJ1-2, the complete variable domain is DAGVTQSPTHLIKTRGQQVTLRCSPISGHKSVSWYQQVLGQGPQFIFQYYEKEERGRGNFPDRFSARQFPNYSSELNVNALLLGDSALYLCASSSTGSANYGYTFGSGTRLTVV.

A remark on this clonotype: A much larger clone lies one base from this, so it may be a read error. The V gene is TRBV6-2 or TRBV6-3, the J gene TRBJ2-1, with 7 bases matching TRBD2. In germline, CDR1 is MNHEY, CDR2 SVGEGT. The CDR3 covers 15 residues. With V trimmed by 5 bases and J by 5 bases, 9 bases remained unmatched. This CDR3 reads CASSLGGGVHNEQFF. The CDR3 DNA is TGTGCCAGCAGTCTTGGGGGGGGGGTCCACAATGAGCAGTTCTTC.

The chain joins TRBV6-9 to TRBJ1-6, with D possibly TRBD1 on 5 matching bases. This CDR3 region has 15 residues. CDR1 MNHGY and CDR2 SVAAGI come from the germline V gene. The germline V and J ends were trimmed by 6 bases and 15 bases, with 24 bases remaining between them. For the CDR3, the DNA is TGTGCCAGCAGCGCTGGACATTTGAGGGCCTGGTGCCTCCACTTT. This gives the protein CASSAGHLRAWCLHF.

This clonotype has ten or more counts. The chain recombines TRBV5-1 with TRBJ1-2, with a tentative D call TRBD1 (5 bases). V lost 4 bases to trimming and J lost 3 bases, with 16 bases between them. Germline CDR1 SGHRS, CDR2 YFSETQ. The CDR3 spans 15 residues. CDR3 residues: CASSPAGTFDYGYTF. The DNA of the CDR3 is TGCGCCAGCAGCCCTGCCGGGACCTTTGACTATGGCTACACCTTC. The full variable domain, with the rest looked up from reference TRBV5-1 and TRBJ1-2, is KAGVTQTPRYLIKTRGQQVTLSCSPISGHRSVSWYQQTPGQGLQFLFEYFSETQRNKGNFPGRFSGRQFSNSRSEMNVSTLELGDSALYLCASSPAGTFDYGYTFGSGTRLTVV.

This clonotype has a single count. A far bigger clonotype differs at one base, so this is likely a read error. The J gene is TRBJ2-5, the V gene TRBV6-9, with TRBD1 matching 7 bases. CDR1 is MNHGY and CDR2 is SVAAGI in the germline V gene. Trimming at V came to 4 bases and at J to 5 bases, leaving 10 bases not matched to a gene. This CDR3 spans 15 amino acids. The CDR3 loop is CASSSQGGGQETQYF. In DNA, the CDR3 is TGTGCCAGCAGTTCCCAAGGGGGCGGCCAGGAGACCCAGTACTTC.

About this clonotype itself: At one end, the junction sequence differs from germline, possibly due to a read error. The genes are TRBV6-1 and TRBJ2-2; tentatively, D is TRBD1 (5 bases). CDR1 is MNHNS, CDR2 SASEGT, per germline. This CDR3 has 16 amino acids. The CDR3 DNA reads as TGTACCAGCAGTGCGCTGTTGACAGACAACACCGGGGAGCTGTTTTTT. Translated: CTSSALLTDNTGELFF.

This clonotype was counted many times. This chain links TRBV9 with TRBJ2-7; D is ambiguous. V was pared by 4 bases and J by 3 bases, with 8 bases between. Germline CDR1 SGDLS, CDR2 YYNGEE. The CDR3 contains 12 residues. This chain's CDR3 is CASSRELYEQYF. Here the CDR3 DNA reads TGTGCCAGCAGCCGCGAGCTCTACGAGCAGTACTTC.

This clonotype was seen at least ten times. The DNA for the CDR3 is TGTGCCAGCAGTTTTATTCTTGGGACTAGCGGGAGTTCGACCGGGGAGCTGTTTTTT. Residues: CASSFILGTSGSSTGELFF. V and J are TRBV27 and TRBJ2-2; 14 bases line up with TRBD2. The germline CDR1 and CDR2 sequences are MNHEY and SMNVEV (reference sequence). Unmatched junction bases numbered 11, after V lost 3 bases and J lost 5 bases. The CDR3 is 19 residues long.

Concerning this clonotype: An end of the junction does not agree with germline; a read error may underlie this. The chain couples TRBV20-1 to TRBJ2-3; the D gene could be TRBD1 or TRBD2 (5 bases each). Germline CDR1 and CDR2: DFQATT and SNEGSKA (reference sequence). This CDR3 region has 15 residues. In DNA, the CDR3 is TGCAGTGCTACAGGTCAACTGGGACGCACAGATACGCGGTATTTT. Its translation: CSATGQLGRTDTRYF.

This clonotype was recorded at least ten times. The junction does not match germline at one end; this may be a read error. The chain is built from TRBV7-9 and TRBJ2-7; 7 bases match TRBD1. Per germline, CDR1 SEHNR and CDR2 FQNEAQ (reference sequence). CDR3 length: 14 amino acids. CDR3 sequence (DNA): TGTGCCAGCAGCCTAGGACAGGAGTCCTCCGAGCAGTACTTC. Protein product: CASSLGQESSEQYF.

Regarding this clonotype: A far larger clone is one base from this, pointing to a likely read error. J is TRBJ1-1 and V is TRBV6-8; the D is unclear. Per germline, CDR1 MNHGY and CDR2 SAAAGT. Trimming pared 6 bases from V and 1 base from J, leaving 9 bases between. The CDR3 length is 13 residues. This chain's CDR3 is CASRVAGNTEAFF. CDR3 nucleotides: TGTGCCAGCAGGGTGGCAGGGAACACTGAAGCTTTCTTT.

The chain has TRBV25-1 and TRBJ2-3; D tentatively fits TRBD1 or TRBD2 (7 bases each). Germline loops: CDR1 MGHDK, CDR2 SYGVNS. CDR3 length: 16 residues. V gave up 5 bases and J gave up 1 base, with 16 bases separating them. The DNA of the CDR3 is TGTGCCAGCAGTTCTGACAGGGAGGGAGGCACAGATACGCAGTATTTT. Protein sequence: CASSSDREGGTDTQYF.

This clonotype was recorded a few times. The chain has TRBV11-3 and TRBJ2-2, with D tentatively TRBD2 (5 bases). The CDR3 is made up of 17 amino acids. Germline V CDR1 and CDR2: SGHNT, YENEEA. V lost 6 bases and J 0 bases, leaving 17 bases between the germline ends. CDR3 sequence (DNA): TGTGCCAGCAGTCCTACTCTAGCTCATGCGAACACCGGGGAGCTGTTTTTT. Protein sequence: CASSPTLAHANTGELFF.

A note on this clonotype: This likely stems from a read error, as it lies one base from a far larger clone. The rearrangement uses TRBV6-1 and TRBJ1-6; 7 bases match TRBD1. The germline V gene encodes CDR1 MNHNS and CDR2 SASEGT. The CDR3 is 14 residues long. The trim removed 7 bases at V and 7 bases at J, leaving 7 bases unmatched. Here the CDR3 DNA reads TGTGCCAGCATTTGGACAGGCGAGAATTCACCCCTCCACTTT. Amino acid sequence: CASIWTGENSPLHF.

There are many counts of this clonotype. CDR3 sequence: CASSLDVDRTNSPLHF. For the CDR3, the DNA is TGCGCCAGCAGCTTGGATGTGGACAGGACTAATTCACCCCTCCACTTT. This chain connects TRBV5-1 to TRBJ1-6; 7 bases fit TRBD1. This CDR3 contains 16 residues. Trimming at V came to 0 bases and at J to 6 bases, leaving 6 bases not matched to a gene. Germline V gene data show CDR1 as SGHRS and CDR2 as YFSETQ.

Notes on this clonotype: Mismatch with germline at one junction end may stem from a read error. The chain couples TRBV11-3 to TRBJ2-1; D is perhaps TRBD2 (5 bases). Germline loops: CDR1 SGHNT, CDR2 YENEEA. This CDR3 is built from 12 residues. The CDR3 region is CAGSGVGNEQFF. The CDR3 bases are TGTGCCGGCAGCGGTGTCGGCAATGAGCAGTTCTTC.

Concerning this clonotype itself: This likely stems from a read error, as it lies one base from a far larger clone. The V and J genes are TRBV6-9 and TRBJ1-1, with a tentative D call TRBD1 (5 bases). The V end was cut by 3 bases, the J end by 1 base, with 15 bases between. The CDR3 extends over 16 amino acids. Per the germline V gene, CDR1 is MNHGY and CDR2 is SVAAGI. The CDR3 reads CASSYAQGISNTEAFF. The CDR3 DNA sequence: TGTGCCAGCAGTTACGCTCAGGGAATATCGAACACTGAAGCTTTCTTT.